This is a list of T cell receptor beta chains from one sample in a study of blood T cell repertoires in COVID-19. Only in-frame clones appear in the TCRdb table, and some are missing; sequencing was by immunoSEQ multiplex PCR. The sample records some 250,000 clones, about 90% being singletons. Sequencing used peripheral blood. These receptors all stem from a man between 60 and 75 years old who had recovered from COVID-19. The CDR3 runs from the conserved cysteine through the conserved F or W. The D gene is left open where the match is weak. Size is stated for part of the rows, as once, few or many counts, or as a class when the clone is expanded.

TRBD1	TRBV28	once	TRBJ1-5	TGTGCCAGCAGTCTACCACAGGGGGCGGGAAAGCCCCAGCATTTT	CASSLPQGAGKPQHF
TRBD1	TRBV5-1	.	TRBJ1-5	TGCGCCAGCAGCAAACTAACAGGGGAACAGCCCCAGCATTTT	CASSKLTGEQPQHF
.	TRBV6-2/TRBV6-3	.	TRBJ2-6	TGTGCCAGCAGCCCTGTATTTTCCCCTGGGGCCAACGTCCTGACTTTC	CASSPVFSPGANVLTF
TRBD1	TRBV6-5	.	TRBJ1-6	TGTGCCAGCATAGACCGGGACAGGAATTCACCCCTCCACTTT	CASIDRDRNSPLHF
.	TRBV5-4	.	TRBJ2-7	TGTGCCAGCAGCGGGGGGTTCCCCGCTGGCGGGCAGTACTTC	CASSGGFPAGGQYF
.	TRBV27	.	TRBJ1-3	TGTGCCAGCAGTATCTCCCCCTACCTCTCTGGAAACACCATATATTTT	CASSISPYLSGNTIYF
.	TRBV4-2	.	TRBJ2-3	TGTGCCAGCGGCGTAGGGACTGGCGATGCTAGCACAGATACGCAGTATTTT	CASGVGTGDASTDTQYF
TRBD1	TRBV24-1	.	TRBJ2-5	TGTGCCACCAGTGATTACAGGACAGGGGTTCGAGAGACCCAGTACTTC	CATSDYRTGVRETQYF
TRBD2	TRBV5-1	.	TRBJ2-2	TGCGCCAGCAGCTTGGCCGGGCGGGGGGCGCGTGAGGAGCTGTTTTTT	CASSLAGRGAREELFF
.	TRBV2	.	TRBJ2-7	TGTGCCAGCAGTGAAGCGCAAATAGCGCGCGAGCAGTACTTC	CASSEAQIAREQYF
TRBD1	TRBV28	once	TRBJ1-1	TGTGCCAGCAGTTTAAATAGGGGGCGCGAAGCTTTCTTT	CASSLNRGREAFF
.	TRBV9	.	TRBJ1-1	TGTGCCACCAGCGTAGTTTCCCAGGAAGCTTTCTTT	CATSVVSQEAFF
.	TRBV5-6	few	TRBJ2-3	TGTGCCAGCAGCACCTTACAGATGGACACAGATACGCAGTATTTT	CASSTLQMDTDTQYF
TRBD2	TRBV9	.	TRBJ2-1	TGTGCCAGCAGCGTAGAGCGGGGGGCCTACAATGAGCAGTTCTTC	CASSVERGAYNEQFF
TRBD1	TRBV27	few	TRBJ2-3	TGTGCCAGCAGTCCCGGACAGGGGGCGGGGGATACGCAGTATTTT	CASSPGQGAGDTQYF
.	TRBV19	.	TRBJ2-4	TGTGCCAGTAGTATCATCCCCCCAGGTGTGTCGGCCAAAAACATTCAGTACTTC	CASSIIPPGVSAKNIQYF
TRBD1	TRBV12-5	few	TRBJ1-6	TGTGCTAGTGGGCAAGGACAGGGTCGTGTTAGTTCACCCCTCCACTTT	CASGQGQGRVSSPLHF
TRBD2	TRBV10-3	.	TRBJ2-1	TGTGCCATCAGTGAGTGGGTAGCGGGGAAACGGGACAATGAGCAGTTCTTC	CAISEWVAGKRDNEQFF
TRBD1	TRBV7-9	once	TRBJ2-1	TGTGCCAGCAGCCTTTCCCTACAGGGGCGAGAGCAGTTCTTC	CASSLSLQGREQFF
TRBD1	TRBV6-5	.	TRBJ1-4	TGTGCCAGCAGGACGAGACAGGGAGATGAAAAACTGTTTTTT	CASRTRQGDEKLFF
.	TRBV6-5	.	TRBJ2-4	TGTGCCAGCAGTTACTCGCTCGGGGCCAAAAACATTCAGTACTTC	CASSYSLGAKNIQYF
.	TRBV25-1	.	TRBJ1-6	TGTGCCAGCAGTATAACGGGAAATTCACCCCTCCACTTT	CASSITGNSPLHF
.	TRBV6-5	.	TRBJ2-5	TGTGCCAGCAGGGACTCCATGGTAAAAGAGACCCAGTACTTC	CASRDSMVKETQYF
.	TRBV5-1	.	TRBJ2-1	TGCGCCAGCAGCCTGGAAGGACAGAGAAACAATGAGCAGTTCTTC	CASSLEGQRNNEQFF
.	TRBV11-3	once	TRBJ2-5	TGTGCCAGGGATAACAGGCAAGAGACCCAGTACTTC	CARDNRQETQYF
TRBD1	TRBV5-5	.	TRBJ2-5	TGTGCCAGCAGCTTAATATGGACAGGAGGAGAGACCCAGTACTTC	CASSLIWTGGETQYF
TRBD1	TRBV28	.	TRBJ1-5	TGTGCCAGCAGTTCTACAGGGGGCGGGTATCAGCCCCAGCATTTT	CASSSTGGGYQPQHF
TRBD1	TRBV5-4	.	TRBJ1-1	TGTGCCAGCAGCTCTCGACAGGGGAACACTGAAGCTTTCTTT	CASSSRQGNTEAFF
.	TRBV19	.	TRBJ1-6	TGTGCCAGCGCCCGGACAGAGAATTCACCCCTCCACTTT	CASARTENSPLHF
TRBD1	TRBV6-2/TRBV6-3	.	TRBJ1-5	TGTGCCAGCAGTTACCCGATAGTGGAGGGGGCCGTCAATCAGCCCCAGCATTTT	CASSYPIVEGAVNQPQHF
.	TRBV19	.	TRBJ1-2	TGTGCCAGTAGTATAGATGGAGGGTACCATGGCTACACCTTC	CASSIDGGYHGYTF
.	TRBV10-3	.	TRBJ2-1	TGTGCCATCAGTGAGTCGGGGAGGAGCTCCTACAATGAGCAGTTCTTC	CAISESGRSSYNEQFF
TRBD2	TRBV2	.	TRBJ2-1	TGTGCCAGCAGGGGACTAGCGGGGGCATACAATGAGCAGTTCTTC	CASRGLAGAYNEQFF
.	TRBV19	.	TRBJ1-2	TGTGCCAGTAGTATAGGAGTGCCAGGAGGCATCTATGGCTACACCTTC	CASSIGVPGGIYGYTF
.	TRBV6-6	.	TRBJ1-2	TGTGCCAGCTTCGGAGGGAAAGGGTTCTATGGCTACACCTTC	CASFGGKGFYGYTF
.	TRBV2	.	TRBJ1-1	TGTGCCAGCACCCCTTACAGTGCTGCGAACACTGAAGCTTTCTTT	CASTPYSAANTEAFF
TRBD1	TRBV19	.	TRBJ1-5	TGTGCCAGTAATATTAATCCACAGGGGAGTCAGCCCCAGCATTTT	CASNINPQGSQPQHF
.	TRBV5-5	many	TRBJ1-5	TGTGCCAGCAGCCAAGGGGCGTTGGGCAATCAGCCCCAGCATTTT	CASSQGALGNQPQHF
TRBD1	TRBV5-1	.	TRBJ2-5	TGCGCCAGCAGCTTAAGGACAGGGGGGGAAGAGACCCAGTACTTC	CASSLRTGGEETQYF
TRBD1	TRBV5-1	.	TRBJ2-5	TGCGCCAGCAGCTTTCAGACAGGGGAGCGGACCCAGTACTTC	CASSFQTGERTQYF
.	TRBV18	.	TRBJ1-2	TGTGCCAGCACGCTGGTTGGCACTACTAACTATGGCTACACCTTC	CASTLVGTTNYGYTF
.	TRBV25-1	once	TRBJ2-3	TGTGCCAGCAGTGAACCGGGGGATACGCAGTATTTT	CASSEPGDTQYF
TRBD1	TRBV11-1	once	TRBJ1-1	TGTGCCAGCAGCACGACAGGGTGGGGCACTGAAGCTTTCTTT	CASSTTGWGTEAFF